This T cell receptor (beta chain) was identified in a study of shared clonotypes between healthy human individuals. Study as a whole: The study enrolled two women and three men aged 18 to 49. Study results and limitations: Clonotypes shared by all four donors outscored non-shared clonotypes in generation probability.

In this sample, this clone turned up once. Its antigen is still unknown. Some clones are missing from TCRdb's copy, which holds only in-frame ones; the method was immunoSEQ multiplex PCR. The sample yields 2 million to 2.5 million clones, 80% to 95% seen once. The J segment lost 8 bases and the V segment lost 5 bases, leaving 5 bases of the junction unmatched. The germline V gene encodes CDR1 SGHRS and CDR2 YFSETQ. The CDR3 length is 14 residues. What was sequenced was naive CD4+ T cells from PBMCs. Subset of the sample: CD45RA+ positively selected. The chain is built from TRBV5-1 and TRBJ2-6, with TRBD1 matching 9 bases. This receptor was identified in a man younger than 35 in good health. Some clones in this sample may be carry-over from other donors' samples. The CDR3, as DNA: TGCGCCAGCAGAACCGGGACAGGGTCCAACGTCCTGACTTTC. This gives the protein CASRTGTGSNVLTF.